The clone carrying this TCR beta chain has only one observation. The data were produced by immunoSEQ multiplex PCR, yet TCRdb's version contains in-frame clones alone and is incomplete. Found here are around 25,000 clones, about nine tenths of them singletons; the top ten hold 25% to 35%. This sample was included in a study of blood T cell repertoires in COVID-19. Turning to the study itself: Both acute and convalescent COVID-19 samples were obtained from the United States, Italy and Spain. T cells, B-cell-depleted T cells, or PBMCs provided the cDNA or gDNA that served as material.

This CDR3 contains 16 residues. V was pared by 2 bases and J by 1 base, with 14 bases between. Germline-derived CDR1 and CDR2 are MNHEY and SVGAGI. Sample: peripheral blood. This rearrangement joins TRBV6-5 to TRBJ1-1; unclear D gene. The TCR comes from a woman in her sixties or seventies with active COVID-19. The CDR3 DNA reads as TGTGCCAGCAGTTACCGAGGTATCAGTAGGAACACTGAAGCTTTCTTT. This encodes CASSYRGISRNTEAFF.